These 26 T cell receptor beta chains originate from one sample sequenced in a study of blood T cell repertoires in COVID-19. Clones were read by immunoSEQ multiplex PCR, and TCRdb kept only the in-frame ones, dropping some. The sample lists approximately 300,000 clones; 85% to 90% were seen once. Sample: peripheral blood. The receptors stem from a man aged 25 to 40 with acute or convalescent COVID-19.

Here the CDR3 DNA reads TGCGCCAGCAGGCCCGACTGGAACACCGGGGAGCTGTTTTTT. Translation: CASRPDWNTGELFF. The chain links TRBV10-1 to TRBJ2-2; the D is unclear. Trimming pared 6 bases from V and 1 base from J, leaving 9 bases between. This CDR3 contains 14 residues. Germline V gene lookup returns CDR1 WNHNN and CDR2 SYGVQD (reference sequence).

Here the CDR3 reads CASSLEWTAIYEQYF. The CDR3 coding sequence is TGCGCCAGCAGCTTGGAGTGGACAGCAATTTACGAGCAGTACTTC. The rearrangement joins TRBV5-1 to TRBJ2-7; D perhaps matches TRBD1 (6 bases). V was pared by 0 bases and J by 4 bases, with 14 bases between. Germline V gene lookup returns CDR1 SGHRS and CDR2 YFSETQ. The CDR3 is made up of 15 amino acids.

This rearrangement joins TRBV6-2 or TRBV6-3 to TRBJ2-5; no firm D call. The germline gives CDR1 MNHEY, CDR2 SVGEGT. Between the trimmed V and J ends, which lost 5 bases and 5 bases, there was a span of 12 bases. The CDR3 is 13 amino acids. CDR3 protein: CASSTSPWETQYF. DNA for the CDR3: TGTGCCAGCAGTACATCCCCCTGGGAGACCCAGTACTTC.

The gene calls are TRBV18 and TRBJ1-5; D is ambiguous. Looked up from germline, CDR1 is KGHSH and CDR2 is LQKENI. The CDR3 length is 15 residues. Trimming pared 1 base from V and 5 bases from J, leaving 12 bases between. The CDR3 reads CASSPLEGRDQPQHF. Here the CDR3 DNA reads TGTGCCAGCTCACCACTGGAGGGCCGAGATCAGCCCCAGCATTTT. Full variable domain (remainder filled in from reference TRBV18 and TRBJ1-5): NAGVMQNPRHLVRRRGQEARLRCSPMKGHSHVYWYRQLPEEGLKFMVYLQKENIIDESGMPKERFSAEFPKEGPSILRIQQVVRGDSAAYFCASSPLEGRDQPQHFGDGTRLSIL.

This chain links TRBV5-1 with TRBJ2-5; no reliable D call. Trimming took 0 bases from V and 10 from J, leaving 10 bases between them. CDR1 SGHRS and CDR2 YFSETQ come from the germline V gene. The CDR3 length is 12 residues. The CDR3 loop reads CASSLDFPYQYF. As DNA, the CDR3 is TGCGCCAGCAGCTTGGACTTTCCGTACCAGTACTTC.

The rearrangement joins TRBV4-1 to TRBJ2-2; 14 bases agree with TRBD2. This CDR3 region has 19 residues. J lost 5 bases, V lost 3 bases, and 11 bases had no gene match. Germline assignment: CDR1 MGHRA and CDR2 YSYEKL. The CDR3 is CASSHHHMGLAGETGELFF. The CDR3 nucleotides are TGCGCCAGCAGCCACCACCACATGGGACTAGCGGGAGAAACCGGGGAGCTGTTTTTT.

The CDR3 DNA is TGTGCCAGCAGACCGCCGAGGGCGGGCAATCAGCCCCAGCATTTT. Residues: CASRPPRAGNQPQHF. This chain joins TRBV2 and TRBJ1-5; D not certain. V gave up 6 bases and J gave up 2 bases, with 14 bases separating them. Germline V gives CDR1 SNHLY, CDR2 FYNNEI. The CDR3 is made up of 15 amino acids.

This chain links TRBV3-1 (or the pseudogene TRBV3-2) with TRBJ1-4; TRBD1 agrees at 9 bases. Germline loops: CDR1 LGHDT, CDR2 YNNKEL (reference sequence). The CDR3 sequence is 18 residues long. V was pared by 4 bases and J by 3 bases, with 12 bases of the junction left unmatched. The CDR3 loop is CASSRAGTGKSPNEKLFF. For the CDR3, the DNA is TGTGCCAGCAGCCGGGCCGGGACAGGGAAGTCCCCTAATGAAAAACTGTTTTTT.

This rearrangement joins TRBV19 to TRBJ2-1; 8 nucleotides line up with TRBD2. Germline V lookup: CDR1 LNHDA, CDR2 SQIVND (reference sequence). Losses at the gene ends were 2 bases for V and 4 bases for J; bases not matched to a gene: 4. This CDR3 is built from 15 residues. The CDR3 spells CASSITGRGYNEQFF. In DNA, the CDR3 is TGTGCCAGTAGTATAACCGGGAGGGGATACAATGAGCAGTTCTTC.

This chain uses TRBV19 with TRBJ1-1; tentatively, D is TRBD1 (5 bases). The germline gives CDR1 LNHDA, CDR2 SQIVND (reference sequence). The CDR3 is 14 amino acids. V was pared by 5 bases and J by 4 bases, with 14 bases between. In nucleotides, the CDR3 is TGTGCCAGTAGTCTACCGACAGTGGGCACTGAAGCTTTCTTT. Residues: CASSLPTVGTEAFF.

The chain uses TRBV5-1 and TRBJ2-2; D is ambiguous. CDR3 length: 14 residues. V shed 2 bases and J shed 0 bases, with 5 bases lying between them. Germline loops: CDR1 SGHRS, CDR2 YFSETQ. The CDR3 DNA sequence: TGCGCCAGCAGCTTTACAGCGAACACCGGGGAGCTGTTTTTT. Translating gives CASSFTANTGELFF.

This chain uses TRBV18 with TRBJ2-3, with D tentatively TRBD2 (5 bases). The CDR3 has 15 amino acids. Germline loops: CDR1 KGHSH, CDR2 LQKENI. Trimming took off 2 bases at V and 2 bases at J, with 11 bases between the two ends. The CDR3 region has the DNA TGTGCCAGCTCACCAGTCTCGGGGTCCACAGATACGCAGTATTTT. This encodes CASSPVSGSTDTQYF.

About this clone: A much larger clone differs by one base, so this may be a read error. The chain carries TRBV10-3 and TRBJ2-3, with D maybe TRBD2 (6 bases). Trimming took 4 bases from V and 0 from J, leaving 8 bases between them. CDR1 is ENHRY, CDR2 SYGVKD, per germline. This CDR3 is 14 amino acids long. The CDR3 loop reads CAISAGTSTDTQYF. The CDR3 nucleotides are TGTGCCATCAGTGCCGGGACTAGCACAGATACGCAGTATTTT.

The chain couples TRBV28 to TRBJ2-3; 12 bases match TRBD2. In germline, CDR1 is MDHEN, CDR2 SYDVKM. The CDR3 extends over 16 amino acids. The V and J ends lost 3 bases and 7 bases, in that order; junction bases with no gene match: 8. The DNA for the CDR3 is TGTGCCAGCAGTTTCAAGACTAGCGGGAGAACGAATACGCAGTATTTT. This translates into CASSFKTSGRTNTQYF. Full variable domain (outside the CDR3, taken from reference TRBV28 and TRBJ2-3): DVKVTQSSRYLVKRTGEKVFLECVQDMDHENMFWYRQDPGLGLRLIYFSYDVKMKEKGDIPEGYSVSREKKERFSLILESASTNQTSMYLCASSFKTSGRTNTQYFGPGTRLTVL.

V gene TRBV27 combines with J gene TRBJ2-2; D uncertain. Germline V gene sequence: CDR1 MNHEY, CDR2 SMNVEV (reference sequence). This CDR3 region has 19 residues. V lost 4 bases to trimming and J lost 0 bases, with 21 bases between them. For the CDR3, the DNA is TGTGCCAGCAGTTACTACCCCCCCGGCTTAGCATCGAACACCGGGGAGCTGTTTTTT. Its protein is CASSYYPPGLASNTGELFF.

In regard to this clone: An end of the junction does not agree with germline; a read error may underlie this. The V and J genes are TRBV5-4 and TRBJ2-1, with D perhaps matching TRBD2 (5 bases). In germline, CDR1 is SGHNT, CDR2 YYREEE (reference sequence). This CDR3 is built from 15 residues. CDR3 amino acids: CASRLGSFSYNEQFF. DNA of the CDR3: TGTGCCAGCAGATTGGGGAGCTTCTCCTACAATGAGCAGTTCTTC.

The CDR3 loop is CASSSPTRVSGELFF. In DNA, the CDR3 is TGTGCCAGCAGCTCCCCTACTAGGGTATCCGGGGAGCTGTTTTTT. V and J are TRBV3-1 (or the pseudogene TRBV3-2) and TRBJ2-2, with a possible D match to TRBD2 (5 bases). The V end was cut by 5 bases, the J end by 6 bases, with 16 bases between. CDR1 is LGHDT, CDR2 YNNKEL, per germline (reference sequence). This CDR3 has 15 residues.

This clone was observed once. The rearrangement joins TRBV4-1 to TRBJ1-5; unclear D gene. With 2 bases removed from V and 1 base from J, the gap between germline ends came to 9 bases. This CDR3 has 15 amino acids. CDR1 is MGHRA, CDR2 YSYEKL, per germline. The CDR3, as DNA: TGCGCCAGCAGCCAAAGTGAACAGAGCAATCAGCCCCAGCATTTT. It encodes CASSQSEQSNQPQHF.

The chain combines TRBV28 with TRBJ1-1, with D uncertain. Germline loops: CDR1 MDHEN, CDR2 SYDVKM. V lost 10 bases and J lost 4, with 10 bases in between. The CDR3 has 11 amino acids. This CDR3 is CATWWLTEAFF. In DNA form, the CDR3 reads TGTGCCACCTGGTGGCTCACTGAAGCTTTCTTT.

The J gene is TRBJ1-5, the V gene TRBV24-1, with D possibly being TRBD1 (6 bases). CDR1 KGHDR and CDR2 SFDVKD come from the germline V gene. CDR3 size: 16 residues. V lost 7 bases to trimming and J lost 2 bases, with 17 bases between them. The CDR3 region is CATSETGPLGNQPQHF. In DNA, the CDR3 is TGTGCCACCAGCGAGACAGGCCCATTGGGCAATCAGCCCCAGCATTTT.

The chain joins TRBV5-6 to TRBJ2-2, with 7 bases matching TRBD1. Looked up from germline, CDR1 is SGHDT and CDR2 is YYEEEE. Trimming removed 0 bases from V and 6 bases from J; junction bases left unmatched: 5. The CDR3 length is 15 residues. In nucleotides, the CDR3 is TGTGCCAGCAGCTTGGCCGACAGGGTCCCCGGGGAGCTGTTTTTT. It is translated as CASSLADRVPGELFF.

This chain connects TRBV5-1 to TRBJ2-3; D perhaps matches TRBD2 (6 bases). The V end was cut by 4 bases, the J end by 2 bases, with 11 bases between. Germline CDR1 and CDR2: SGHRS and YFSETQ. The CDR3 runs to 14 residues. The DNA for the CDR3 is TGCGCCAGCAGCCCGGCGGACTACACAGATACGCAGTATTTT. Translating it yields CASSPADYTDTQYF.

The rearrangement links TRBV30 to TRBJ1-4, with D hard to call. The CDR3 is 14 residues long. From germline, CDR1 is GTSNPN and CDR2 SVGIG (reference sequence). V lost 2 bases and J lost 8, with 15 bases in between. The CDR3 loop is CAWSISRVWEKLFF. The DNA of the CDR3 is TGTGCCTGGAGTATTTCGAGGGTGTGGGAAAAACTGTTTTTT.

This chain uses TRBV4-1 with TRBJ1-1; tentatively, D is TRBD1 (5 bases). This CDR3 has 14 residues. CDR1 is MGHRA and CDR2 is YSYEKL in the germline V gene. Trimming took off 0 bases at V and 12 bases at J, with 17 bases between the two ends. The CDR3 DNA follows: TGCGCCAGCAGCCAAGACGCCCAGGGCGCAGGAACTTTCTTT. Protein: CASSQDAQGAGTFF.

The chain links TRBV19 to TRBJ2-7, with no clear D. The CDR3 runs 14 residues. Trimming took off 3 bases at V and 6 bases at J, with 15 bases between the two ends. From germline, CDR1 is LNHDA and CDR2 SQIVND (reference sequence). The CDR3 coding sequence is TGTGCCAGTAGTATGAACCCCCTCAACGGCGAGCAGTACTTC. Translated, it gives CASSMNPLNGEQYF.

The chain joins TRBV15 to TRBJ2-7; D gene unclear. CDR1 LNHNV and CDR2 YYDKDF come from the germline V gene (reference sequence). The CDR3 spans 12 residues. V was cut by 0 bases and J by 3 bases, with 3 bases left in between. CDR3 sequence reads: CATSRDLYEQYF. CDR3 nucleotide sequence: TGTGCCACCAGCAGAGACCTCTACGAGCAGTACTTC.